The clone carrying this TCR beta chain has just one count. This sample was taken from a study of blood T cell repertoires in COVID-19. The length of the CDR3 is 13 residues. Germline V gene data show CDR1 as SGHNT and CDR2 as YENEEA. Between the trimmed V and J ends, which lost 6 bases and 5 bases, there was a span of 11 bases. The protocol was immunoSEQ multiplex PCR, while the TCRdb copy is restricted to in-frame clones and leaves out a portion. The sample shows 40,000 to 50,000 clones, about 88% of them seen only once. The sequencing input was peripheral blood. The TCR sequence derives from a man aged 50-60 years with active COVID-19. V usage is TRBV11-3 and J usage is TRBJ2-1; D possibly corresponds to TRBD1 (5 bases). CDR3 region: CASRGRENNEQFF. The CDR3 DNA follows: TGTGCCAGCAGAGGCAGGGAAAACAATGAGCAGTTCTTC.